One sample yielded the 30 T cell receptor beta chains listed below, sequenced in a study of T cell responses to AZD1222 COVID-19 vaccine. Profiled with immunoSEQ multiplex PCR; TCRdb holds only in-frame clones, not every one. The sample shows more than 65,000 clones, 86% of them seen only once. Material: peripheral blood, obtained on day 0 of AZD1222 vaccination. These TCRs come from an adult in good health.

CDR3 bases: TGTGCCAGCAGCGTAGCTGAGATGGAGACCCAGTACTTC. Translating it yields CASSVAEMETQYF. The V gene is TRBV9, the J gene TRBJ2-5; D ambiguous. V dropped 0 bases and J dropped 5 bases, with 8 bases sitting between them. This CDR3 spans 13 amino acids. Germline loops: CDR1 SGDLS, CDR2 YYNGEE.

This chain links TRBV24-1 with TRBJ2-3; D possibly corresponds to TRBD2 (5 bases). The V end was cut by 3 bases, the J end by 2 bases, with 20 bases between. Germline CDR1 KGHDR, CDR2 SFDVKD. The CDR3 has 18 residues. The CDR3 spells CATSDPLSGVAHTDTQYF. The CDR3 DNA reads as TGTGCCACCAGTGATCCCCTCTCTGGGGTAGCGCACACAGATACGCAGTATTTT.

The chain uses TRBV11-3 and TRBJ2-5, with D hard to call. Germline CDR1 SGHNT, CDR2 YENEEA. V shed 1 base and J shed 2 bases, with 8 bases lying between them. This CDR3 spans 14 amino acids. In DNA form, the CDR3 reads TGTGCCAGCAGCTTAGGGGTGGGGCAAGAGACCCAGTACTTC. This encodes CASSLGVGQETQYF.

The J gene is TRBJ2-3, the V gene TRBV30, with 7 bases identical to TRBD2. The CDR3 runs to 15 residues. J was trimmed by 3 bases and V by 6 bases; bases with no gene match: 12. Germline-derived CDR1 and CDR2 are GTSNPN and SVGIG (reference sequence). Written as DNA, the CDR3 is TGTGCCTGTCAGGACGGGGGGTTCTCAACAGATACGCAGTATTTT. The encoded protein is CACQDGGFSTDTQYF.

The chain links TRBV15 to TRBJ2-7; D is uncertain. The CDR3 extends over 14 amino acids. Germline V gives CDR1 LNHNV, CDR2 YYDKDF (reference sequence). Trimming shortened V by 1 base and J by 0 bases, and 7 bases separated the two germline ends. The CDR3 protein is CATSRGGTSYEQYF. The DNA for the CDR3 is TGTGCCACCAGCAGAGGCGGCACCTCCTACGAGCAGTACTTC. Looking up the rest from reference TRBV15 and TRBJ2-7 gives the full variable domain: DAMVIQNPRYQVTQFGKPVTLSCSQTLNHNVMYWYQQKSSQAPKLLFHYYDKDFNNEADTPDNFQSRRPNTSFCFLDIRSPGLGDTAMYLCATSRGGTSYEQYFGPGTRLTVT.

The chain carries TRBV25-1 and TRBJ1-4; D is undetermined. Germline V lookup: CDR1 MGHDK, CDR2 SYGVNS. The CDR3 contains 15 residues. Trimming took 2 bases from V and 7 from J, leaving 14 bases between them. The CDR3 sequence: CASSETQAVSEKLFF. The CDR3, as DNA: TGTGCCAGCAGTGAAACGCAGGCAGTCAGTGAAAAACTGTTTTTT.

This chain uses TRBV10-3 with TRBJ1-3, with 7 bases fitting TRBD1. The CDR3 consists of 15 residues. CDR1 ENHRY and CDR2 SYGVKD come from the germline V gene. With 6 bases clipped from V and 0 bases from J, the junction kept 5 bases outside the gene matches. CDR3 region: CAISGGDSSGNTIYF. In nucleotides, the CDR3 is TGTGCCATCAGCGGGGGGGACAGCTCTGGAAACACCATATATTTT.

CDR3 amino acids: CASSIRTGGSGYTF. The CDR3 nucleotides are TGTGCCAGTAGTATCCGGACAGGGGGCAGTGGCTACACCTTC. The chain uses TRBV19 and TRBJ1-2; 11 bases are a match to TRBD1. CDR1 is LNHDA, CDR2 SQIVND, per germline (reference sequence). Trimming removed 3 bases from V and 7 bases from J; junction bases left unmatched: 4. This CDR3 is built from 14 residues. Full variable domain (missing parts from reference TRBV19 and TRBJ1-2): DGGITQSPKYLFRKEGQNVTLSCEQNLNHDAMYWYRQDPGQGLRLIYYSQIVNDFQKGDIAEGYSVSREKKESFPLTVTSAQKNPTAFYLCASSIRTGGSGYTFGSGTRLTVV.

J is TRBJ1-6 and V is TRBV4-1; 7 bases align to TRBD1. The germline gives CDR1 MGHRA, CDR2 YSYEKL. V shed 4 bases and J 8 bases; nucleotides not matched to a gene: 5. The CDR3 covers 14 residues. The CDR3 DNA reads as TGCGCCAGCAGCCCTGGACAGGACTATTCACCCCTCCACTTT. This encodes CASSPGQDYSPLHF.

The J gene is TRBJ1-2, the V gene TRBV9, with 9 bases aligning to TRBD1. CDR3 length: 14 residues. Germline CDR1 and CDR2: SGDLS and YYNGEE. The ends lost 3 bases at V and 8 bases at J; junction bases unmatched: 8. The CDR3 protein is CASSALGQGSGYTF. The CDR3 region has the DNA TGTGCCAGCAGCGCTTTGGGACAGGGATCCGGCTACACCTTC. The full variable domain, rest sourced from reference TRBV9 and TRBJ1-2, is DSGVTQTPKHLITATGQRVTLRCSPRSGDLSVYWYQQSLDQGLQFLIQYYNGEERAKGNILERFSAQQFPDLHSELNLSSLELGDSALYFCASSALGQGSGYTFGSGTRLTVV.

This clone has a handful of counts. The genes are TRBV2 and TRBJ1-6; D perhaps matches TRBD1 (5 bases). Germline V gene lookup returns CDR1 SNHLY and CDR2 FYNNEI. There are 13 residues in the CDR3. Trimming left V 4 bases short and J 7 bases short, with 8 bases between. The CDR3 protein is CASSGTRNSPLHF. The CDR3 DNA follows: TGTGCCAGCAGTGGGACACGGAATTCACCCCTCCACTTT.

The chain links TRBV7-9 to TRBJ1-1; D uncertain. Germline V gene lookup returns CDR1 SEHNR and CDR2 FQNEAQ (reference sequence). There are 13 residues in the CDR3. Trimming removed 5 bases at V and 1 base at J, with 8 bases between. The CDR3 DNA follows: TGTGCCAGCAGCGGTCGACAGAACACTGAAGCTTTCTTT. Amino acids: CASSGRQNTEAFF.

The chain couples TRBV6-5 to TRBJ2-2; the D is unclear. The CDR3 has 14 residues. The V end was cut by 10 bases, the J end by 2 bases, with 14 bases between. The germline CDR1 and CDR2 sequences are MNHEY and SVGAGI. DNA of the CDR3: TGTGCCACCAAAGTGGCTCCCAACACCGGGGAGCTGTTTTTT. The encoded protein is CATKVAPNTGELFF.

This sequence joins TRBV5-5 and TRBJ2-3; 11 nucleotides align to TRBD2. This CDR3 comprises 16 residues. The germline CDR1 and CDR2 sequences are SGHKS and YYEKEE (reference sequence). J gave up 4 bases and V 3 bases, and 7 bases lay outside the gene matches. CDR3 DNA sequence: TGTGCCAGCAGCTCGCCTACTAGCGGGAGCGCAGATACGCAGTATTTT. Translated: CASSSPTSGSADTQYF.

The chain is built from TRBV29-1 and TRBJ2-7; D gene unclear. Trimming took 5 bases from V and 5 from J, leaving 1 base between them. Germline CDR1 SQVTM, CDR2 ANQGSEA. This CDR3 contains 8 residues. CDR3 sequence reads: CSVNEQYF. DNA for the CDR3: TGCAGCGTTAACGAGCAGTACTTC.

The chain has TRBV6-5 and TRBJ2-7, with 7 bases that match TRBD1. CDR1 and CDR2 from the germline V gene are MNHEY and SVGAGI. The ends lost 6 bases at V and 3 bases at J; junction bases unmatched: 8. This CDR3 region has 14 residues. The CDR3 reads CASRKDRAGYEQYF. CDR3 DNA sequence: TGTGCCAGCAGGAAAGACAGGGCAGGCTACGAGCAGTACTTC.

This chain uses TRBV29-1 with TRBJ1-1; no clear D gene. This CDR3 comprises 9 residues. The V end was cut by 3 bases, the J end by 8 bases, with 4 bases between. Germline V gene sequence: CDR1 SQVTM, CDR2 ANQGSEA. The CDR3: CSVDREAFF. In DNA, the CDR3 is TGCAGCGTTGACAGAGAAGCTTTCTTT.

The chain recombines TRBV5-1 with TRBJ1-2; TRBD1 is a possible D gene (6 bases). The germline V gene has CDR1 SGHRS and CDR2 YFSETQ. V was trimmed by 4 bases and J by 8 bases, leaving 21 bases between them. The CDR3 has 15 residues. This CDR3 reads CASSMSDPGASGYTF. CDR3 nucleotide sequence: TGCGCCAGCAGCATGTCGGATCCAGGGGCCAGCGGCTACACCTTC. Complete variable domain (other parts from reference TRBV5-1 and TRBJ1-2): KAGVTQTPRYLIKTRGQQVTLSCSPISGHRSVSWYQQTPGQGLQFLFEYFSETQRNKGNFPGRFSGRQFSNSRSEMNVSTLELGDSALYLCASSMSDPGASGYTFGSGTRLTVV.

The rearrangement uses TRBV7-2 and TRBJ2-6; 8 bases are a match to TRBD1. The CDR3 spans 18 residues. Per the germline V gene, CDR1 is SGHTA and CDR2 is FQGNSA. After removal of 5 bases from V and 0 bases from J, the junction contained 9 bases not matched to a gene. CDR3 protein: CASSLRDRIYSGANVLTF. Here the CDR3 DNA reads TGTGCCAGCAGCCTTAGGGACAGGATTTACTCTGGGGCCAACGTCCTGACTTTC.

V usage is TRBV29-1 and J usage is TRBJ2-5; tentatively, D is TRBD1 (5 bases). The CDR3 sequence is 11 residues long. V gave up 5 bases and J gave up 2 bases, with 6 bases separating them. Per germline, CDR1 SQVTM and CDR2 ANQGSEA. The CDR3 is CSVRQQETQYF. In DNA form, the CDR3 reads TGCAGCGTTCGACAGCAAGAGACCCAGTACTTC.

V usage is TRBV19 and J usage is TRBJ1-5; no reliable D call. CDR3 length: 10 residues. The germline V gene has CDR1 LNHDA and CDR2 SQIVND (reference sequence). Trimming stripped 3 bases from V and 14 bases from J, with 8 bases between. CDR3: CASSINGKHF. The CDR3 bases are TGTGCCAGTAGTATTAATGGCAAGCATTTT.

The chain carries TRBV5-7 and TRBJ2-6; D may be TRBD1 or TRBD2 (5 bases each). TRBV5-7 is assigned to the ORF class and has an uncertain function. V was cut by 3 bases and J by 1 base, with 17 bases left in between. This CDR3 has 18 residues. The CDR3 nucleotides are TGTGCCAGCAGCTGCTACGGGACGGCAGTTTCTGGGGCCAACGTCCTGACTTTC. This gives the protein CASSCYGTAVSGANVLTF.

V and J are TRBV6-6 and TRBJ1-1, with a tentative D call TRBD1 (6 bases). This CDR3 comprises 15 residues. Germline V gene data show CDR1 as MNHNY and CDR2 as SVGAGI (reference sequence). The ends were cut back, 2 bases at V and 1 base at J, with 11 bases in the middle. The CDR3 DNA sequence: TGTGCCAGCAGTTACAGCGGACAGACGAACACTGAAGCTTTCTTT. This encodes CASSYSGQTNTEAFF.

This clone has a single count. The chain has TRBV11-2 and TRBJ2-7; the D gene is possibly TRBD2 (6 bases). Trimming took 2 bases from V and 7 from J, leaving 9 bases between them. There are 12 residues in the CDR3. CDR1 is SGHAT and CDR2 is FQNNGV in the germline V gene. The CDR3 loop is CASSLRGGEQYF. The CDR3 DNA sequence: TGTGCCAGCAGCTTACGTGGGGGGGAGCAGTACTTC.

This sequence joins TRBV3-1 (or the pseudogene TRBV3-2) and TRBJ2-7; TRBD1 is a possible D gene (6 bases). The CDR3 consists of 13 residues. Per germline, CDR1 LGHDT and CDR2 YNNKEL (reference sequence). Trimming cost V 3 bases and J 5 bases, with 11 bases left between them. CDR3 DNA: TGTGCCAGCAGCCACATTTCAGGGGACGAGCAGTACTTC. It is translated as CASSHISGDEQYF.

The sample holds a few counts of this clone. V gene TRBV14 combines with J gene TRBJ2-7, with 9 bases that match TRBD1. Trimming at V came to 0 bases and at J to 3 bases, leaving 6 bases not matched to a gene. The CDR3 runs 16 residues. Germline CDR1 is SGHDN and CDR2 is FVKESK. The CDR3 DNA follows: TGTGCCAGCAGCCAAGATTCCTGGACAGGGGTCTACGAGCAGTACTTC. Translated: CASSQDSWTGVYEQYF.

This clone was counted a single time. The CDR3 coding sequence is TGTGCCAGCAGCAAAACGACAGGGACTACGCAGTATTTT. Amino acid sequence: CASSKTTGTTQYF. The rearrangement links TRBV21-1 to TRBJ2-3; the DNA was not used to check the table's D call, TRBD1. TRBV21-1 is given as a pseudogene. This CDR3 spans 13 amino acids.

This chain uses TRBV7-2 with TRBJ2-6; D is unclear. The ends were cut back, 3 bases at V and 4 bases at J, with 10 bases in the middle. Germline V gene lookup returns CDR1 SGHTA and CDR2 FQGNSA. This CDR3 has 15 amino acids. This CDR3 reads CASSLRRTGANVLTF. Here the CDR3 DNA reads TGTGCCAGCAGCTTGCGAAGAACCGGGGCCAACGTCCTGACTTTC.

The rearrangement uses TRBV3-1 (or the pseudogene TRBV3-2) and TRBJ2-1; D call uncertain. The CDR3 has 14 amino acids. CDR1 is LGHDT and CDR2 is YNNKEL in the germline V gene (reference sequence). V lost 4 bases and J lost 5, with 12 bases in between. The CDR3 region is CASSLFGGHNEQFF. The DNA of the CDR3 is TGTGCCAGCAGCCTCTTTGGCGGCCACAATGAGCAGTTCTTC.

The V call is TRBV27, the J call TRBJ1-1; D not certain. Trimming shortened V by 5 bases and J by 0 bases, and 13 bases separated the two germline ends. CDR3 length: 15 residues. Germline loops: CDR1 MNHEY, CDR2 SMNVEV (reference sequence). CDR3 protein: CASSPRGFMNTEAFF. Written as DNA, the CDR3 is TGTGCCAGCAGTCCCCGGGGATTCATGAACACTGAAGCTTTCTTT.